One and the same sample provided the 11 T cell receptor beta chains below, sequenced in a study of CXCR3-negative and CXCR3-positive naive CD8 T cells. No cognate antigen is known for these TCRs. In preparing the TRB cDNA libraries, 5' RACE with UMI labels was used. Reanalyzing the 5' RACE reads, TCRdb keeps one entry per CDR3 protein, without DNA. Recorded for this sample: around 63,000 distinct CDR3 sequences. General study findings and limits: Naive cells with CXCR3 showed TRB CDR3s that were more hydrophobic than those in CXCR3-negative naive cells.

The specimen sequenced was naive CXCR3+ CD8+ T cells from blood. The subset is: CD45RO-CCR7+CD27+CD95- naive CD8+ T cells expressing CXCR3 (TNR3+). The source is a human donor in good health. Some clones in this sample may be carry-over from other donors' samples.

CDR3 sequence reads: CASSYEGSYNSPLHF. V and J are TRBV6-6 and TRBJ1-6. This CDR3 spans 15 amino acids. CDR1 MNHNY and CDR2 SVGAGI come from the germline V gene (reference sequence).

The gene calls are TRBV3-1 and TRBJ2-1; the TCRdb call, TRBD2, lacks DNA for checking. Germline CDR1 and CDR2: LGHDT and YNNKEL (reference sequence). This CDR3 has 18 amino acids. CDR3 in amino acids: CASSQDRGGTSGYNEQFF.

The rearrangement links TRBV3-1 to TRBJ2-7; checking the TCRdb D call of TRBD2 is not possible without DNA. Germline V gene sequence: CDR1 LGHDT, CDR2 YNNKEL (reference sequence). The length of the CDR3 is 13 residues. The CDR3 spells CASSQGTGYEQYF.

CDR3 protein: CASSLLSEGAGGYTF. The chain joins TRBV5-6 to TRBJ1-2; TCRdb's D call, TRBD1, is unchecked because there is no DNA. The CDR3 has 15 residues. Germline CDR1 and CDR2: SGHDT and YYEEEE.

The rearrangement joins TRBV7-9 to TRBJ2-1. The CDR3 covers 12 residues. The germline CDR1 and CDR2 sequences are SEHNR and FQNEAQ (reference sequence). CDR3 amino acids: CASSPSRDEQFF. Variable domain in full (rest from reference TRBV7-9 and TRBJ2-1): DTGVSQNPRHKITKRGQNVTFRCDPISEHNRLYWYRQTLGQGPEFLTYFQNEAQLEKSRLLSDRFSAERPKGSFSTLEIQRTEQGDSAMYLCASSPSRDEQFFGPGTRLTVL.

The rearrangement uses TRBV28 and TRBJ1-1; TCRdb proposes TRBD1, but this gene call is untestable without DNA. Germline values: CDR1 MDHEN, CDR2 SYDVKM. The CDR3 is 14 residues long. The CDR3 reads CASSLRADYTEAFF.

The rearrangement uses TRBV12-3 or TRBV12-4 and TRBJ2-1; the TRBD2 assignment by TCRdb is unverifiable without DNA. The CDR3 totals 16 residues. The CDR3: CASSLEGTSEYNEQFF.

The chain links TRBV5-5 to TRBJ1-1. The CDR3 length is 11 residues. Germline CDR1 is SGHKS and CDR2 is YYEKEE (reference sequence). The chain's CDR3 is CASSWTAEAFF.

The V gene is TRBV29-1, the J gene TRBJ1-1. The length of the CDR3 is 12 residues. CDR1 is SQVTM and CDR2 is ANQGSEA in the germline V gene. This CDR3 reads CSVGWVNTEAFF.

The J gene is TRBJ2-1, the V gene TRBV12-3 or TRBV12-4; the TRBD1 assignment by TCRdb is unverifiable without DNA. The CDR3 loop spans 14 amino acids. The CDR3 here is CASSYPGQTHEQFF.

The chain uses TRBV12-3 or TRBV12-4 and TRBJ2-5; the TCRdb call, TRBD1, lacks DNA for checking. This CDR3 has 16 amino acids. The CDR3 reads CASSLKGRDIKETQYF.